The present TCR beta chain was sequenced within a study of long-term antiretroviral therapy in people with HIV. The assay used was immunoSEQ (version v3.0), run at survey level. Data came from immunoSEQ multiplex PCR; TCRdb stores just in-frame clones and leaves some out. In the table there are 20,000 to 25,000 clones, 65% to 90% of which are singletons. As for this clone: Its antigen remains unknown.

Study-wide points: Clonal expansions arising prior to ART prevailed in the repertoire at every time point. Spans of CDR3 length were tighter for HIV repertoires than for controls.

The CDR3 runs 15 residues. CDR1 is LNHDA, CDR2 SQIVND, per germline (reference sequence). The J segment lost 7 bases and the V segment lost 5 bases, leaving 10 bases of the junction unmatched. Material: unsorted PBMCs, obtained 0.1 years before starting antiretroviral therapy. V gene TRBV19 combines with J gene TRBJ2-1; 8 nucleotides match TRBD2. The sequence was obtained from a man between 18 and 35 years old with HIV. In DNA form, the CDR3 reads TGTGCCAGTAGTGGGAGGACTAGCAACGTAAATGAGCAGTTCTTC. Amino acid sequence: CASSGRTSNVNEQFF.